The source of this TCR beta chain is a study of T cell responses to AZD1222 COVID-19 vaccine. Findings and caveats of the study: Mapped onto spike, vaccine-associated CD4 TCRs spanned it and were dominant at 160-218 and 743-854. White British donors predominated, females outnumbered males, and clonal diversity was possibly underestimated.

Assay: immunoSEQ multiplex PCR; the TCRdb copy retains only in-frame clones and omits some. There are about 70,000 clones in the sample; approximately 88% occur only once, and roughly 5% lies in the top ten. In regard to this clone: Its matching antigen is unknown.

The CDR3 length is 14 residues. V was cut by 5 bases and J by 0 bases, with 13 bases left in between. Per germline, CDR1 SQVTM and CDR2 ANQGSEA. The origin of this receptor is an adult in good health. This material consisted of peripheral blood, taken on day 0 of MenACWY control vaccination. The chain employs TRBV29-1 and TRBJ1-2; unclear D gene. The CDR3: CSVKFGGTNYGYTF. Written as DNA, the CDR3 is TGCAGCGTTAAGTTCGGTGGGACTAACTATGGCTACACCTTC.